A selection of T cell receptor beta chains follows, all from one sample in a study of regulatory T cells in long-lasting Graves disease. Each CDR3 protein is one row after TCRdb ran MiXCR on the multiplex PCR reads. The data hold roughly 610,000 distinct CDR3 sequences, with 16% observed a single time. The data also belong to a second study, concerning T cells in Graves' hyperthyroidism and ophthalmopathy.

The input for sequencing was peripheral blood mononuclear cells (PBMCs), taken at new diagnosis, from a patient treated with antithyroid drugs. The source is a woman aged 25 to 45 with Graves disease. CDR3s include the opening cysteine and the closing phenylalanine or tryptophan. D genes are given only for firm matches. For some rows the clone size is stated as once, few or many, or as a class when expanded; others skip it.

>many|TRBD2|15|TRBV20-1|TRBJ2-1
CSAKASAGEVGEQFF
TGCAGTGCTAAAGCATCAGCGGGAGAGGTGGGTGAGCAGTTCTTC
>NA|NA|13|TRBV28|TRBJ2-5
CASSLSRRETQYF
TGTGCCAGCAGTTTATCTAGGCGAGAGACCCAGTACTTC
>NA|NA|15|TRBV28|TRBJ2-7
CASTQGGANSYEQYF
TGTGCCAGCACCCAAGGGGGGGCAAACTCCTACGAGCAGTACTTC
>many|NA|13|TRBV7-9|TRBJ2-1
CASSYNIYNEQFF
TGTGCCAGCAGCTATAACATATACAATGAGCAGTTCTTC
>few|NA|15|TRBV10-3|TRBJ1-1
CAIKDPGHENTEAFF
TGTGCCATCAAAGATCCGGGACACGAAAACACTGAAGCTTTCTTT
>many|TRBD1|14|TRBV7-9|TRBJ2-7
CASSLADRDYEQYF
TGTGCCAGCAGCTTAGCGGACAGGGACTACGAGCAGTACTTC
>many|TRBD1|13|TRBV12-3/TRBV12-4|TRBJ2-7
CASSAWTGVEQYF
TGTGCCAGCAGTGCGTGGACAGGGGTCGAGCAGTACTTC
>many|NA|15|TRBV29-1|TRBJ2-1
CSVAVQDLRLNEQFF
TGCAGCGTTGCAGTTCAGGACCTTCGGCTTAATGAGCAGTTCTTC
>many|TRBD1|16|TRBV27|TRBJ2-7
CASSPFTGTGLYEQYF
TGTGCCAGCAGTCCTTTTACCGGGACAGGTTTATACGAACAGTACTTC
>many|TRBD1|13|TRBV6-1|TRBJ1-1
CASSTTGGTEAFF
TGTGCCAGCAGTACCACAGGGGGCACTGAAGCTTTCTTT
>many|NA|16|TRBV5-1|TRBJ2-1
CASSHDGSGSYNEQFF
TGCGCCAGCAGCCACGACGGTAGCGGCTCCTACAATGAGCAGTTCTTC
>many|NA|13|TRBV7-9|TRBJ1-1
CASSWTENTEAFF
TGTGCCAGCAGCTGGACAGAGAACACTGAAGCTTTCTTT
>few|TRBD1|14|TRBV14|TRBJ1-4
CASSPRTGQEKLFF
TGTGCCAGCAGCCCTCGGACAGGGCAGGAAAAACTGTTTTTT
>few|TRBD2|15|TRBV6-2/TRBV6-3|TRBJ2-3
CASSYSGLTADTQYF
TGTGCCAGCAGTTACTCGGGACTAACGGCAGATACGCAGTATTTT
>NA|TRBD2|19|TRBV4-1|TRBJ2-2
CASSGAARLAGLLTGELFF
TGCGCCAGCAGCGGAGCCGCCCGGTTAGCGGGACTCCTCACCGGGGAGCTGTTTTTT
>NA|TRBD1|15|TRBV12-3/TRBV12-4|TRBJ1-3
CASITRQGSGNTIYF
TGTGCCAGCATTACCCGACAGGGCTCTGGAAACACCATATATTTT
>many|NA|15|TRBV15|TRBJ2-5
CATSRKGTPAGTQYF
TGTGCCACCAGCAGGAAGGGCACCCCGGCTGGGACCCAGTACTTC
>many|NA|14|TRBV20-1|TRBJ2-7
CSAPAPQVSYEQYF
TGCAGTGCCCCGGCCCCCCAAGTCTCCTACGAGCAGTACTTC
>few|NA|15|TRBV19|TRBJ2-2
CASSIKGSNTGELFF
TGTGCCAGTAGTATAAAAGGATCGAACACCGGGGAGCTGTTTTTT
>NA|TRBD2|19|TRBV2|TRBJ2-2
CASSEYFKGGASGSGELFF
TGTGCCAGCAGTGAATATTTCAAGGGTGGGGCTAGCGGTTCCGGGGAGCTGTTTTTT
>many|NA|15|TRBV6-5|TRBJ1-1
CASSLYRAWDTEAFF
TGTGCCAGCAGTTTATACAGGGCCTGGGATACTGAAGCTTTCTTT
>few|NA|13|TRBV3-1|TRBJ2-7
CASSQGEVYEQYF
TGTGCCAGCAGCCAAGGAGAAGTCTACGAGCAGTACTTC